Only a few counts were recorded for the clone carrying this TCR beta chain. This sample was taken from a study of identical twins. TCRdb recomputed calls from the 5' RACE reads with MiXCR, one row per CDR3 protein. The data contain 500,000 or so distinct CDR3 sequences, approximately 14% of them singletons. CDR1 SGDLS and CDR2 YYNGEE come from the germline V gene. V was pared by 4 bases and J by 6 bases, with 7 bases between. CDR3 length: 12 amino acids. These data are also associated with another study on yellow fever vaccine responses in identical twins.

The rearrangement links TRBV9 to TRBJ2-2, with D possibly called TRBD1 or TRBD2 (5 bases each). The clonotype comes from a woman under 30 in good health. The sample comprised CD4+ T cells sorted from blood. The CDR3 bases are TGTGCCAGCAGCCGGGGCTCCGGGGAGCTGTTTTTT. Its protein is CASSRGSGELFF.